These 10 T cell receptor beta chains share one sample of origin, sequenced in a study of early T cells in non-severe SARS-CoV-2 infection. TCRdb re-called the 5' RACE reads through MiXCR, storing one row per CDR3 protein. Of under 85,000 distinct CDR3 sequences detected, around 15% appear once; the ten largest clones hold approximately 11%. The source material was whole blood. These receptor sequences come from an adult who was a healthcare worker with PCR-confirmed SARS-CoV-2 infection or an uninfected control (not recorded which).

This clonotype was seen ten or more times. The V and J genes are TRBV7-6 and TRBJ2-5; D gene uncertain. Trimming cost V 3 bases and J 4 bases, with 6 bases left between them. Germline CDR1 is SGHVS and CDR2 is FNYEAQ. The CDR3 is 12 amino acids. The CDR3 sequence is CASSLYGETQYF. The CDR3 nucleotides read TGTGCCAGCAGCTTGTACGGAGAGACCCAGTACTTC.

CDR3 amino acids: CSAGGQNTEAFF. In DNA form, the CDR3 reads TGCAGCGCCGGGGGGCAGAACACTGAAGCTTTCTTT. The chain recombines TRBV29-1 with TRBJ1-1; the D gene is possibly TRBD1 (6 bases). Germline CDR1 and CDR2: SQVTM and ANQGSEA. Trimming took off 7 bases at V and 1 base at J, with 10 bases between the two ends. The CDR3 covers 12 residues.

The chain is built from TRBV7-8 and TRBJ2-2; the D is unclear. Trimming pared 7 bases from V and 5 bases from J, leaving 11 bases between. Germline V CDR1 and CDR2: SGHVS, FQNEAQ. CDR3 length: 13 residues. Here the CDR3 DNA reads TGTGCCAGCACCCCTTTGGGGACCGGGGAGCTGTTTTTT. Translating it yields CASTPLGTGELFF.

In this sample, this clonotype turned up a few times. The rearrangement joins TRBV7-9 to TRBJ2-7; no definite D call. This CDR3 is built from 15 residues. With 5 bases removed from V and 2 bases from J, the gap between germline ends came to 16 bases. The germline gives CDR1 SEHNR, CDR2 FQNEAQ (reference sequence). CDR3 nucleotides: TGTGCCAGCAGCCGTCAGACCCGATTGGCCTACGAGCAGTACTTC. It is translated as CASSRQTRLAYEQYF.

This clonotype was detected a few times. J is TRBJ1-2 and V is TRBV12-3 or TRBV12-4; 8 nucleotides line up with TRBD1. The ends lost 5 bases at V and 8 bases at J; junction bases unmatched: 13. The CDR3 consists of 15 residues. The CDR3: CASSVGDRGLGGYTF. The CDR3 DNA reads TGTGCCAGCAGTGTCGGTGACAGGGGACTCGGCGGCTACACCTTC.

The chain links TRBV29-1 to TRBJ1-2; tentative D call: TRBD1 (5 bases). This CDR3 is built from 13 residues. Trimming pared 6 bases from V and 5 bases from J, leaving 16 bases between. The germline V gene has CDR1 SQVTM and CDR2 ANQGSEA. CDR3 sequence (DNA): TGCAGCGTAGGGGACCTGATTGGATATGGCTACACCTTC. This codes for CSVGDLIGYGYTF. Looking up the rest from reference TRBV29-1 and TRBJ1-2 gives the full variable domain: SAVISQKPSRDICQRGTSLTIQCQVDSQVTMMFWYRQQPGQSLTLIATANQGSEATYESGFVIDKFPISRPNLTFSTLTVSNMSPEDSSIYLCSVGDLIGYGYTFGSGTRLTVV.

CDR3 in DNA: TGTGCCAGCAACGAAGGGGCTATGAACACTGAAGCTTTCTTT. Residues: CASNEGAMNTEAFF. The chain uses TRBV11-1 and TRBJ1-1, with TRBD1 as a possible D gene (5 bases). This CDR3 is built from 14 residues. Germline assignment: CDR1 SGHAT and CDR2 FQDESV (reference sequence). Trimming stripped 7 bases from V and 0 bases from J, with 12 bases between.

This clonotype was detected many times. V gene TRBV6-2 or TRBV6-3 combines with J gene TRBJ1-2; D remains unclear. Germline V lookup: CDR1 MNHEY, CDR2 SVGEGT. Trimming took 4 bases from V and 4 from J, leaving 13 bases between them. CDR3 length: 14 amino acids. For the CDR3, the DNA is TGTGCCAGCAGTTCGACCCCGACGGCCTATGGCTACACCTTC. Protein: CASSSTPTAYGYTF.

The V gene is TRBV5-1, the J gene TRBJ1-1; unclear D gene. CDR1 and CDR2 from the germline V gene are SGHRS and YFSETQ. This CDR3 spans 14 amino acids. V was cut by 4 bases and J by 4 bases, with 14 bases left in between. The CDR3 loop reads CASSPGGKFTEAFF. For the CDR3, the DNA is TGCGCCAGCAGCCCTGGAGGAAAGTTCACTGAAGCTTTCTTT.

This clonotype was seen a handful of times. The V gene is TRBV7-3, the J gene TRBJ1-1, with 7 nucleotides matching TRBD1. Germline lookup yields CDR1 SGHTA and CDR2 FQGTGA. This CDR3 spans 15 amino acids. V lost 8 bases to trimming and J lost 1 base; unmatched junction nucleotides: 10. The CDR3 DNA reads TGTGCCAGCTCATCGGGGGGACAGTCGAACACTGAAGCTTTCTTT. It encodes CASSSGGQSNTEAFF.